This TCR beta chain emerged from a study of T cell responses to AZD1222 COVID-19 vaccine. Study conclusions and caveats: Possibly, clonal diversity was underestimated; donors were largely white British and included more females.

This clone was recorded many times. Its antigen is still unknown. Repertoires were generated with immunoSEQ multiplex PCR, while TCRdb's copy carries only in-frame clones and drops some. The sample has approximately 75,000 clones, around 90% seen once. Deletions cut 1 base from V and 8 bases from J, with 6 bases between. Germline CDR1 MNHNS, CDR2 SASEGT. The CDR3 is 13 amino acids. The source is an adult who received the AZD1222 COVID-19 vaccine. The sequenced sample was peripheral blood, obtained 28 days after the second AZD1222 dose. V gene TRBV6-1 combines with J gene TRBJ1-6; D remains unclear. CDR3: CASSEDGDSPLHF. Here the CDR3 DNA reads TGTGCCAGCAGTGAAGATGGGGATTCACCCCTCCACTTT.